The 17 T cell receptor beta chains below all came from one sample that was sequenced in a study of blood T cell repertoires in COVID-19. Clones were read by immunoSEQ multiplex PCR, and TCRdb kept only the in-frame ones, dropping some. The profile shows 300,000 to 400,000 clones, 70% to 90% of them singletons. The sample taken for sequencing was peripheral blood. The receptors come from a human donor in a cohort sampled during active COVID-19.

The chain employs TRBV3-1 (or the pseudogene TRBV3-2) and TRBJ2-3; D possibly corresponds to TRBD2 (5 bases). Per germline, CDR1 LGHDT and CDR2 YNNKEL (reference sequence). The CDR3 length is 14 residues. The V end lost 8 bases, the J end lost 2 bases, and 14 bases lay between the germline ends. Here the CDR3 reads CASQTAANTDTQYF. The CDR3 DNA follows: TGTGCCAGCCAAACAGCGGCCAACACAGATACGCAGTATTTT.

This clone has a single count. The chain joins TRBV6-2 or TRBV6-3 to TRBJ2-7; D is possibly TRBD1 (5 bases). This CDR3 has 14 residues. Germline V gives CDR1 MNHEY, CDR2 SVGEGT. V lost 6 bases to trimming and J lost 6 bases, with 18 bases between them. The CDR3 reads CASSPDTEFFEQYF. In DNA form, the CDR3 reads TGTGCCAGCAGCCCGGACACAGAATTCTTCGAGCAGTACTTC.

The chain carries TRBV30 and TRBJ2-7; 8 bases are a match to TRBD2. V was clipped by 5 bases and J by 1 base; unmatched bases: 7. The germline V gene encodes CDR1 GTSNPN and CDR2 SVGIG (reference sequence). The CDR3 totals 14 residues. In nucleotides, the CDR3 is TGTGCCTGGTTCACCAGCGGGGGTTCCTACGAGCAGTACTTC. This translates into CAWFTSGGSYEQYF. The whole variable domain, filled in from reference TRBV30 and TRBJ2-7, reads SQTIHQWPATLVQPVGSPLSLECTVEGTSNPNLYWYRQAAGRGLQLLFYSVGIGQISSEVPQNLSASRPQDRQFILSSKKLLLSDSGFYLCAWFTSGGSYEQYFGPGTRLTVT.

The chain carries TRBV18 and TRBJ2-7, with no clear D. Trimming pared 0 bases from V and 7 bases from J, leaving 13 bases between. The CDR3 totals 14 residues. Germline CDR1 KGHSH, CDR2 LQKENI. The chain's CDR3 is CASSPPVMPREQYF. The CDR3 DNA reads TGTGCCAGCTCACCACCGGTGATGCCCAGGGAGCAGTACTTC.

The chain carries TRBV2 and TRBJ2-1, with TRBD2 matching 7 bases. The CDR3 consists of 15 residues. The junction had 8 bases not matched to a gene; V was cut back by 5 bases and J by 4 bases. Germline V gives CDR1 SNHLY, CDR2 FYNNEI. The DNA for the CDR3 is TGTGCCAGCAGTCCTCCCGGGACTATGTACAATGAGCAGTTCTTC. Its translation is CASSPPGTMYNEQFF.

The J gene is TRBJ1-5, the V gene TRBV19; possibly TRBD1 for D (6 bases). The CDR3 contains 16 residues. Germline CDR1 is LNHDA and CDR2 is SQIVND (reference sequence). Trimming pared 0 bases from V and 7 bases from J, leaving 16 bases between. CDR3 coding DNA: TGTGCCAGTAGTATAGATGGGGCCAGGGGTGTACAGCCCCAGCATTTT. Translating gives CASSIDGARGVQPQHF.

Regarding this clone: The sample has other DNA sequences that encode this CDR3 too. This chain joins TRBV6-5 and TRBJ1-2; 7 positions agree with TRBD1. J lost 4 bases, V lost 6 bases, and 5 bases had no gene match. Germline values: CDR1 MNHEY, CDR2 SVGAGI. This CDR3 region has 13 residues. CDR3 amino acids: CASSPGQIYGYTF. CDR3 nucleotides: TGTGCCAGCAGCCCGGGACAGATCTATGGCTACACCTTC.

CDR3 in DNA: TGTGCCAGCAGCTTGGCTAGGACTTACTACGAGCAGTACTTC. This sequence encodes CASSLARTYYEQYF. This chain connects TRBV5-8 to TRBJ2-7; perhaps TRBD2 as D (5 bases). V was trimmed by 0 bases and J by 3 bases, leaving 10 bases between them. Germline CDR1 is SGHTS and CDR2 is YDEGEE. CDR3 length equals 14 residues.

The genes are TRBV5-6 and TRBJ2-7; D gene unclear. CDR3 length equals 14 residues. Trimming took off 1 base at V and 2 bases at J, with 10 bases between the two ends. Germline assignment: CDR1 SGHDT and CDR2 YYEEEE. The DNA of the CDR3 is TGTGCCAGCAGCTTGTCGGCCAGGACCTACGAGCAGTACTTC. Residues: CASSLSARTYEQYF.

The CDR3 loop reads CASSEWGQVGTEAFF. Written as DNA, the CDR3 is TGTGCCAGCAGTGAATGGGGACAGGTGGGTACTGAAGCTTTCTTT. This chain joins TRBV25-1 and TRBJ1-1; 8 nucleotides line up with TRBD1. The germline V gene has CDR1 MGHDK and CDR2 SYGVNS. The junction had 6 bases not matched to a gene; V was cut back by 1 base and J by 5 bases. The CDR3 covers 15 residues.

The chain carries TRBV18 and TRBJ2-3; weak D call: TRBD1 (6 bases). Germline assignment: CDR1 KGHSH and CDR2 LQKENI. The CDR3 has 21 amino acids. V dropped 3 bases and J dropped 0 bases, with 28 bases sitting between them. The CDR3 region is CASSPRVLGADTTSSTDTQYF. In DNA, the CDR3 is TGTGCCAGCTCACCGCGAGTATTGGGGGCCGATACCACTTCTAGCACAGATACGCAGTATTTT.

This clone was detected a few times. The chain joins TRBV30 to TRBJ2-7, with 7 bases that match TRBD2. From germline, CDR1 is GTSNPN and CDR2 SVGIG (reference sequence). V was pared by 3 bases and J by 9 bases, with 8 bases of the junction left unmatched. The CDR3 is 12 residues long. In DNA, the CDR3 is TGTGCCTGGAGCTCGGGAGGATCCGGGCAGTACTTC. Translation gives CAWSSGGSGQYF.

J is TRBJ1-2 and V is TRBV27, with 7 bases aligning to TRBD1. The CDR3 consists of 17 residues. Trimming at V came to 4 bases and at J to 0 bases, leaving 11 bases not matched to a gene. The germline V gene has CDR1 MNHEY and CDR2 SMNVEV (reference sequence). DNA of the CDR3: TGTGCCAGCAGTTCCCGGACCAGGGACAGTTCTAACTATGGCTACACCTTC. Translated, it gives CASSSRTRDSSNYGYTF.

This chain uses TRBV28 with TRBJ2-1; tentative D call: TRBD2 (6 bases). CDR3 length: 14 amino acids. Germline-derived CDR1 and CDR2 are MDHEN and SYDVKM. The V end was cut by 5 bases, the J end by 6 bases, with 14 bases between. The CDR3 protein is CASSPGGVGNEQFF. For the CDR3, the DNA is TGTGCCAGCAGTCCCGGCGGGGTGGGCAATGAGCAGTTCTTC.

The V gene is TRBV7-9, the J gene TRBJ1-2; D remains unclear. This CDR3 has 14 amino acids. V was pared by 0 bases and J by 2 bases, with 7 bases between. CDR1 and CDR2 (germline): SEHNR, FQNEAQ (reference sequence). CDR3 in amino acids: CASSLAETNYGYTF. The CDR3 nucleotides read TGTGCCAGCAGCTTAGCGGAGACGAACTATGGCTACACCTTC.

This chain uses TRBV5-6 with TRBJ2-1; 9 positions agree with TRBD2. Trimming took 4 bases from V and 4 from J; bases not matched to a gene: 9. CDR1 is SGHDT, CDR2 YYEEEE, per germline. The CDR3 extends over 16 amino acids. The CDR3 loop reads CASSPPGLAKYNEQFF. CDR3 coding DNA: TGTGCCAGCAGCCCCCCCGGACTAGCGAAATACAATGAGCAGTTCTTC. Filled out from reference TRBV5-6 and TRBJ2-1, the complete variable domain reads DAGVTQSPTHLIKTRGQQVTLRCSPKSGHDTVSWYQQALGQGPQFIFQYYEEEERQRGNFPDRFSGHQFPNYSSELNVNALLLGDSALYLCASSPPGLAKYNEQFFGPGTRLTVL.

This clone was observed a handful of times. DNA for the CDR3: TGTGCCAGCAGGGGAGCCTACGAGCAGTACTTC. Residues: CASRGAYEQYF. The rearrangement uses TRBV6-5 and TRBJ2-7, with a possible D match to TRBD2 (5 bases). V lost 6 bases and J 2 bases, leaving 5 bases between the germline ends. Germline loops: CDR1 MNHEY, CDR2 SVGAGI. The CDR3 is 11 residues long.